This entry concerns a single TCR beta chain. This sample was included in a study of identifying expanded T cells in peripheral blood. The repertoire was sequenced with immunoSEQ multiplex PCR; TCRdb's copy has only in-frame clones and lacks some. The table has fewer than 55,000 clones, approximately 82% seen once. From germline, CDR1 is MNHNS and CDR2 SASEGT. The CDR3 covers 13 residues. Deletions cut 3 bases from V and 9 bases from J, with 12 bases between. The sample comprised blood. This TCR was sampled from a person between 18 and 70 years old in good health. The rearrangement uses TRBV6-1 and TRBJ2-4; D possibly uses TRBD1 or TRBD2 (5 bases each). CDR3 region: CASSEGVGVIQYF. CDR3 nucleotide sequence: TGTGCCAGCAGTGAGGGGGTGGGCGTCATTCAGTACTTC.